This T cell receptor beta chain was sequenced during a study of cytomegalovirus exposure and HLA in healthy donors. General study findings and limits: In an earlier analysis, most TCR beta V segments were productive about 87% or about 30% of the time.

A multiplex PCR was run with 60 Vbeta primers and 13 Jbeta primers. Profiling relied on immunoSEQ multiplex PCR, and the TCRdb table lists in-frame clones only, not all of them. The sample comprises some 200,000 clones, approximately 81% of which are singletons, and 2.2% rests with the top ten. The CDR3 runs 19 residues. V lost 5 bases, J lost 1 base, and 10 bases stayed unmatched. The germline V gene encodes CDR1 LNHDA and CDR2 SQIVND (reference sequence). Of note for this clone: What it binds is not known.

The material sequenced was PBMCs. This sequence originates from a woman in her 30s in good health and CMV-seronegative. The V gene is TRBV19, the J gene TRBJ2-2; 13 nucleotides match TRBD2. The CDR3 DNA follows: TGTGCCAGTAGTGCCGGACTAGCGGGAGAGGTCGGGAACACCGGGGAGCTGTTTTTT. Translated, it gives CASSAGLAGEVGNTGELFF.